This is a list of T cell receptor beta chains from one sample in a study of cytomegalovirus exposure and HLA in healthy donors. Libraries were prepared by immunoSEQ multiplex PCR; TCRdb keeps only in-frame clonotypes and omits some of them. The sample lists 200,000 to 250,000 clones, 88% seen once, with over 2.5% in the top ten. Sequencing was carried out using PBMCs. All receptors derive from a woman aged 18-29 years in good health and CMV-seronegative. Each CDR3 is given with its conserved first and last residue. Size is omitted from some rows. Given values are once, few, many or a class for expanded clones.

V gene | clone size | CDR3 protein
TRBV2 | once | CASRRLAGAYNEQFF
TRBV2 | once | CASRADRAQETQYF
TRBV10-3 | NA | CATGDPRSSYEQYF
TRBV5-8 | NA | CASSSGDEVRETQYF
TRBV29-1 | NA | CSVEGPLSGRGGVHGELFF
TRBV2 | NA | CASRDRVLKNTEAFF
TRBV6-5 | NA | CASSYRGSNQPQHF
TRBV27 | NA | CASSLVGTYNEQFF
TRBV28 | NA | CASSWPLGRVNTEAFF
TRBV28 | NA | CASKWLHGTQYF
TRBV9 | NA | CASSPGRGGILETQYF
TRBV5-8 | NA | CASSLEAGGGYTF
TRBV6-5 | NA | CASSMTSSFYEQYF
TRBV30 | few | CAWSVGLAGDTDTQYF
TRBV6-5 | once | CASSRQGRDYGYTF
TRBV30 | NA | CAWSGGGGSYGYTF
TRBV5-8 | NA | CASRDNSGNTIYF
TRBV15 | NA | CATSRVGAHEQYF
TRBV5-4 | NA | CASSLGRQGVYGYTF
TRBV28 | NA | CASSFPTSGSYEQYF
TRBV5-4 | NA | CASSLQVVGHEQYF
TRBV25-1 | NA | CASSDSGNTEAFF
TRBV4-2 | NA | CASSQGREAYNEQFF
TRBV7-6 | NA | CASSLVPGTNEQYF
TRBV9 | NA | CASSVVPGSYNEQFF
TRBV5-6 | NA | CASSLSNEQFF
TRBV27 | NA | CASSGGLAGGLISYNEQFF
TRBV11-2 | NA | CASSLATDTEAFF
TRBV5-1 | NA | CASSLETTSNTGELFF
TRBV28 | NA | CASFGDPNTGELFF
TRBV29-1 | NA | CTSDRATKDYGYTF
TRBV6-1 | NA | CATKTSGKAQYF
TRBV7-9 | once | CASSLDLWDNGGNTEAFF
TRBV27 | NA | CASSFPGQKLFF
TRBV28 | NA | CASSMGTANYGYTF
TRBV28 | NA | CASSRNLAETYNEQFF
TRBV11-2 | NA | CASSLDGERVNEQFF
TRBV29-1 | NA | CSALRDTRYNEQFF
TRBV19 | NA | CASSIRGRPLSTDTQYF
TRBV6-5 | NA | CASSYEVRGELFF
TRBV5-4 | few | CASSLQGNYEQYF
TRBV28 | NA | CASSKLSLRQGPYEQYF
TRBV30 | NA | CAWTVESSGNTIYF
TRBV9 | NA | CASRDRGRTGELFF
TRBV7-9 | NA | CASSLATSGRGGQYF
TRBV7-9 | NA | CASSLTDSNYGYTF
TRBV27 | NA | CASSLGGAGYGYTF
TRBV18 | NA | CASSPPASETQYF
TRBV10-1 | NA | CASSESLGELFF
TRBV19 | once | CASSKGTGAIGELFF
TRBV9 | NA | CASSVFMGVAYNEQFF